This TCR beta chain was sequenced for a study of blood T cell repertoires in COVID-19. Participant age was about 18 to 100 years, and participants resided in fewer than 25 US areas. V lost 5 bases, J lost 4 bases, and 17 bases stayed unmatched. This CDR3 is built from 18 residues. Germline loops: CDR1 SGHTA, CDR2 FQGNSA. The table came from immunoSEQ multiplex PCR; TCRdb's copy has only in-frame clones and leaves some out. The repertoire has roughly 250,000 clones, 87% of them found once; the top ten carry 2% to 3%. The sample comprised PBMCs or T cells enriched from blood (not recorded which). This clonotype was obtained from a woman in her 30s with acute COVID-19. This sequence joins TRBV7-2 and TRBJ1-2, with 9 bases lining up with TRBD1. The CDR3 sequence: CASSRRGTGFELGYGYTF. The CDR3 DNA reads TGTGCCAGCAGCCGTAGGGGGACAGGGTTTGAACTGGGCTATGGCTACACCTTC.